This T cell receptor beta chain was retrieved from a study of T cell responses to AZD1222 COVID-19 vaccine. Looked up from germline, CDR1 is SGHRS and CDR2 is YFSETQ. The CDR3 totals 14 residues. V was pared by 7 bases and J by 3 bases, with 13 bases between. Assay: immunoSEQ multiplex PCR; the TCRdb copy retains only in-frame clones and omits some. This sample has some 89,000 clones, with approximately 87% found just once. Study outcomes and limitations: Reportedly, nearly half the spike-specific TCRs target unmutated variant regions. Baseline seropositives among AZD1222 recipients totaled only 5 to 7. Across the whole spike, CD4 TCRs peaked at regions 160-218 and 743-854.

Regarding this clone: Antigen specificity is unknown.

Sequenced here: peripheral blood, sampled on day 0 of MenACWY control vaccination. This TCR came from an adult in good health. This chain links TRBV5-1 with TRBJ2-2; D is possibly TRBD1 (6 bases). Here the CDR3 reads CASGDGQYTGELFF. DNA for the CDR3: TGCGCCAGCGGTGATGGACAGTACACCGGGGAGCTGTTTTTT.